Shown below are 10 T cell receptor beta chains from a single sample sequenced in a study of radiotherapy plus CTLA-4 blockade in lung cancer listed by TCRdb under 2018. Preparation of the library involved the immunoSEQ multiplex PCR assay. TCRdb limited this immuneACCESS table to in-frame rearrangements with V and J called. A share of clones is missing; checked studies link under half to unresolved V genes, and the rest is unexplained. Here the sample has over 85,000 clones; around 74% occur a single time. Around 2.7% of the sample belongs to the ten largest clones. The source material was peripheral blood, sampled from a patient treated with radiotherapy plus ipilimumab. The receptors were gathered from a human donor with non-small cell lung cancer who had a partial response to radiotherapy plus ipilimumab. Some clones in this sample may be carry-over from other donors' samples.

The genes are TRBV5-1 and TRBJ1-2, with D possibly being TRBD1 (6 bases). V lost 0 bases and J 7 bases, leaving 16 bases between the germline ends. CDR3 length equals 15 residues. The V gene's germline CDR1 is SGHRS and CDR2 YFSETQ. This CDR3 is CASSLVLGRGGGYTF. The CDR3 DNA reads as TGCGCCAGCAGCTTGGTTTTGGGCAGGGGTGGTGGCTACACCTTC.

This clone was detected only a few times. This chain connects TRBV28 to TRBJ1-1; no firm D call. CDR3 length: 13 residues. Germline V gene data show CDR1 as MDHEN and CDR2 as SYDVKM. V lost 7 bases and J 0 bases, leaving 9 bases between the germline ends. The CDR3: CASTGSVNTEAFF. The CDR3 bases are TGTGCCAGCACTGGCTCAGTGAACACTGAAGCTTTCTTT. Looking up the rest from reference TRBV28 and TRBJ1-1 gives the full variable domain: DVKVTQSSRYLVKRTGEKVFLECVQDMDHENMFWYRQDPGLGLRLIYFSYDVKMKEKGDIPEGYSVSREKKERFSLILESASTNQTSMYLCASTGSVNTEAFFGQGTRLTVV.

This rearrangement joins TRBV5-1 to TRBJ1-1, with 7 bases aligning to TRBD1. The CDR3 loop spans 15 amino acids. The V gene's germline CDR1 is SGHRS and CDR2 YFSETQ. V gave up 5 bases and J gave up 2 bases; unmatched junction bases: 9. Here the CDR3 reads CASSLREGANTEAFF. The CDR3 DNA reads as TGCGCCAGCAGTCTGAGAGAGGGGGCCAACACTGAAGCTTTCTTT. Full variable domain (remainder filled in from reference TRBV5-1 and TRBJ1-1): KAGVTQTPRYLIKTRGQQVTLSCSPISGHRSVSWYQQTPGQGLQFLFEYFSETQRNKGNFPGRFSGRQFSNSRSEMNVSTLELGDSALYLCASSLREGANTEAFFGQGTRLTVV.

This sequence joins TRBV29-1 and TRBJ1-1; 10 bases agree with TRBD1. This CDR3 spans 13 amino acids. The germline V gene encodes CDR1 SQVTM and CDR2 ANQGSEA. Losses at the gene ends were 7 bases for V and 3 bases for J; bases not matched to a gene: 5. CDR3 sequence: CSGGQGEDTEAFF. CDR3 nucleotide sequence: TGCAGCGGTGGACAGGGGGAGGACACTGAAGCTTTCTTT.

V is TRBV28 and J is TRBJ2-3; TRBD2 matches 11 bases. Germline V gene sequence: CDR1 MDHEN, CDR2 SYDVKM. CDR3 length equals 18 residues. The trim removed 5 bases at V and 2 bases at J, leaving 12 bases unmatched. The CDR3 DNA reads as TGTGCCAGCAGTCCTGGGGGTAGCGGGAGGGGGTTCACAGATACGCAGTATTTT. This sequence encodes CASSPGGSGRGFTDTQYF.

The chain is built from TRBV6-1 and TRBJ2-5; no clear D. The CDR3 has 12 amino acids. Germline V gene data show CDR1 as MNHNS and CDR2 as SASEGT. V lost 6 bases and J lost 5, with 10 bases in between. The DNA for the CDR3 is TGTGCCAGCAGGGTCCAGTGGGAGACCCAGTACTTC. This codes for CASRVQWETQYF.

The V and J genes are TRBV28 and TRBJ1-2, with 8 bases fitting TRBD1. The length of the CDR3 is 15 residues. The germline gives CDR1 MDHEN, CDR2 SYDVKM. V was clipped by 6 bases and J by 8 bases; unmatched bases: 14. CDR3 sequence reads: CASSPGLAGGWGYTF. In DNA, the CDR3 is TGTGCCAGCAGCCCCGGGTTGGCAGGGGGCTGGGGCTACACCTTC.

This clone was seen only a few times. This chain connects TRBV28 to TRBJ2-2; D not certain. V lost 6 bases and J lost 8, with 7 bases in between. The CDR3 runs 11 residues. Germline lookup yields CDR1 MDHEN and CDR2 SYDVKM. CDR3 DNA: TGTGCCAGCAGCCTCCCGGGGGAGCTGTTTTTT. As protein: CASSLPGELFF.

The CDR3 nucleotides read TGTGCCAGTACTAGGACTTCGGACTACGGAGATACGCAGTATTTT. This sequence encodes CASTRTSDYGDTQYF. The rearrangement joins TRBV19 to TRBJ2-3; weak D call: TRBD2 (6 bases). The CDR3 runs 15 residues. From germline, CDR1 is LNHDA and CDR2 SQIVND (reference sequence). Between the trimmed V and J ends, which lost 7 bases and 5 bases, there was a span of 19 bases.

This clone was seen once. The rearrangement uses TRBV20-1 and TRBJ2-5; the D gene is possibly TRBD1 (6 bases). This CDR3 comprises 11 residues. Germline V gene lookup returns CDR1 DFQATT and CDR2 SNEGSKA (reference sequence). Trimming stripped 5 bases from V and 5 bases from J, with 9 bases between. CDR3 protein: CSAWGPETQYF. CDR3 nucleotide sequence: TGCAGTGCTTGGGGGCCGGAGACCCAGTACTTC.